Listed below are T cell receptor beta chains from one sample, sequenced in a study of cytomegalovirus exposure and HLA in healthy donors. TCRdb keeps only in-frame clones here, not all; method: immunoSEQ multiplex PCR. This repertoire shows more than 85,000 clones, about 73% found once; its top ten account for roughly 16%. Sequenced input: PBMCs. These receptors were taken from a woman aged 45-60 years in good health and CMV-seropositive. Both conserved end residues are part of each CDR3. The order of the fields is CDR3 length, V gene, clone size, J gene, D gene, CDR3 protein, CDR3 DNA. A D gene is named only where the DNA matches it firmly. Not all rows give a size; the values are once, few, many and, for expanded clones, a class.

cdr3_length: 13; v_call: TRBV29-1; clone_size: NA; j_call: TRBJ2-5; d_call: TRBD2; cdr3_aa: CSAGTSGQETQYF; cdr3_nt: TGCAGCGCCGGAACTAGCGGGCAAGAGACCCAGTACTTC
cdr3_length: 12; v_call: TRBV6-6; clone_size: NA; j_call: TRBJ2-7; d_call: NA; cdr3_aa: CASSYGRDEQYF; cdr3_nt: TGTGCCAGCAGTTACGGGAGAGACGAGCAGTACTTC
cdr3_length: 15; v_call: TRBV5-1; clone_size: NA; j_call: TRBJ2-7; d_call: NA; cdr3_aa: CASSLRLGISGEQYF; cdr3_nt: TGCGCCAGCAGCTTGAGGTTGGGAATATCGGGGGAGCAGTACTTC
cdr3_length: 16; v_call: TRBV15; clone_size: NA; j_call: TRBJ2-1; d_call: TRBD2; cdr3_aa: CATSRRPSGGYNEQFF; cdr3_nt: TGTGCCACCAGCAGACGGCCTAGCGGGGGCTACAATGAGCAGTTCTTC
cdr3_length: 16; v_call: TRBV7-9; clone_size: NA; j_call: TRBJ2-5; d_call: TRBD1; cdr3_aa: CSSSLQGAYRKETQYF; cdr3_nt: TGTTCCAGCAGCTTACAGGGGGCATACCGCAAAGAGACCCAGTACTTC
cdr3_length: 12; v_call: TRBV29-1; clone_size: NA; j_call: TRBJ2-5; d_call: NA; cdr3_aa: CSVADGGKTQYF; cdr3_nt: TGCAGCGTTGCGGATGGGGGGAAGACCCAGTACTTC
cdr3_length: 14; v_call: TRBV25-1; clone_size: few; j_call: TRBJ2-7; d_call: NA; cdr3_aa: CASSEYGSSYEQYF; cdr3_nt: TGTGCCAGCAGTGAATACGGTAGCTCCTACGAGCAGTACTTC
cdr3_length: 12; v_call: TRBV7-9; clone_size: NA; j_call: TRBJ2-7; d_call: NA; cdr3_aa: CSSSLSGYEQYF; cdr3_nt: TGTTCCAGCAGCTTGTCAGGCTACGAGCAGTACTTC
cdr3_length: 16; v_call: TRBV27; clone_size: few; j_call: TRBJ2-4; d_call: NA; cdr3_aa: CASSANLGLAKNIQYF; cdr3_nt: TGTGCCAGCAGTGCCAACCTGGGACTAGCCAAAAACATTCAGTACTTC
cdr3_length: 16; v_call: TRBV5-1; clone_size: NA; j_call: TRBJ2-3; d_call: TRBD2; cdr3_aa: CASSLLSSGNTDTQYF; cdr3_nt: TGCGCCAGCAGCTTGCTGTCTAGCGGGAACACAGATACGCAGTATTTT
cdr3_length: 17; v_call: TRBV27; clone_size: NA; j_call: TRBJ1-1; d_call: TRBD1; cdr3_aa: CASSFDSTGRMNTEAFF; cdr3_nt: TGTGCCAGCAGTTTCGACTCGACAGGGAGAATGAACACTGAAGCTTTCTTT
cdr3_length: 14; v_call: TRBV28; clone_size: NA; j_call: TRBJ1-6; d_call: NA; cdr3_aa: CATLRVAGNSPLHF; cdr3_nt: TGTGCCACCTTGCGGGTGGCCGGTAATTCACCCCTCCACTTT
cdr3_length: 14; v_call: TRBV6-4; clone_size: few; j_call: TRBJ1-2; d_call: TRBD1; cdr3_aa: CASSPGTGNYGYTF; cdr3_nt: TGTGCCAGCAGTCCCGGGACAGGGAACTATGGCTACACCTTC
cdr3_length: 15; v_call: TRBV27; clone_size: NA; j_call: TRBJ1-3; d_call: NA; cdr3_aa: CASSPRGLLGNTIYF; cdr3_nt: TGTGCCAGCAGTCCCCGGGGACTTCTCGGAAACACCATATATTTT
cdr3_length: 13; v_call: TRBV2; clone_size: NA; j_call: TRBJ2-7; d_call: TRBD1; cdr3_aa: CASRRDSRYEQYF; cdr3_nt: TGTGCCAGCAGACGGGACAGCCGCTACGAGCAGTACTTC
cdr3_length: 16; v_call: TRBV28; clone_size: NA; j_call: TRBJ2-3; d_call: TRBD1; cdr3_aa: CASSFEGQGLADTQYF; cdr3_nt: TGTGCCAGCAGTTTTGAAGGACAGGGTCTCGCAGATACGCAGTATTTT
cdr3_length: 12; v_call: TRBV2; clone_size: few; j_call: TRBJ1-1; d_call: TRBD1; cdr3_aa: CASRQGSREAFF; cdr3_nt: TGTGCCAGCAGACAGGGGTCTAGGGAAGCTTTCTTT
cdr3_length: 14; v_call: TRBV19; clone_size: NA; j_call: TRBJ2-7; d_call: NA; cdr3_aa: CASSAGPGSREQYF; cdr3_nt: TGTGCCAGTAGTGCGGGTCCTGGCTCTCGCGAGCAGTACTTC
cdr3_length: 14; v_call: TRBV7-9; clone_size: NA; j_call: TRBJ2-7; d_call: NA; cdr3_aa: CASSSSISGYEQYF; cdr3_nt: TGTGCCAGCAGCTCCTCGATTAGCGGATACGAGCAGTACTTC
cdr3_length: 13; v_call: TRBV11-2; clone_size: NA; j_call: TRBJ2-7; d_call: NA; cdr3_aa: CASSLSGTYEQYF; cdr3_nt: TGTGCCAGCAGCTTATCGGGGACCTACGAGCAGTACTTC
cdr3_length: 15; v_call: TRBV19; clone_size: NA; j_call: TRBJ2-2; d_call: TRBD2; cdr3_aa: CASSRTSGSAGELFF; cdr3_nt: TGTGCCAGTAGCCGAACTAGCGGGAGTGCCGGGGAGCTGTTTTTT
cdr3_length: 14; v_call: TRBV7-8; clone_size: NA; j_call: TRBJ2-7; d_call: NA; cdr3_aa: CASSLVGEVDEQYF; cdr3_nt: TGTGCCAGCAGCTTAGTGGGAGAGGTAGACGAGCAGTACTTC